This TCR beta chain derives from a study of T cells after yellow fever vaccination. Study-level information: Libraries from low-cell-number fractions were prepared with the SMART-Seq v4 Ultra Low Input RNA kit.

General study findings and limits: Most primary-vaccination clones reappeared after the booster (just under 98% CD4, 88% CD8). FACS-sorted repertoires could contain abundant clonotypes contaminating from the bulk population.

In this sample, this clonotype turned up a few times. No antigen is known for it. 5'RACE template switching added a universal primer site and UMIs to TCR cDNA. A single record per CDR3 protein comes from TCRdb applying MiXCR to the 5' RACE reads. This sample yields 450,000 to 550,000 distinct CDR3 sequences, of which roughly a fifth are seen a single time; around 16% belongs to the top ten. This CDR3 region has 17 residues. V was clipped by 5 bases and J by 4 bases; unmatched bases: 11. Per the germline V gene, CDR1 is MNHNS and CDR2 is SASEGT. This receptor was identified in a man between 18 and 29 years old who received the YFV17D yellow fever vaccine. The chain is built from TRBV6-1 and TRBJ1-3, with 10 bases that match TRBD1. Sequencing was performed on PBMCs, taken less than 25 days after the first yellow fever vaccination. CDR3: CASSRVQDRGRGNTIYF. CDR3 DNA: TGTGCCAGCAGTCGAGTCCAGGACAGGGGGAGAGGAAACACCATATATTTT.